The next 10 T cell receptor beta chains were all read from a single sample in a study of blood T cell repertoires in COVID-19. Generated by immunoSEQ multiplex PCR, the TCRdb table keeps only in-frame clones and is missing some. In the table there are a few hundred thousand clones, roughly 80% of which are singletons. The sequenced sample consisted of PBMCs or T cells enriched from blood (not recorded which). The source of these receptors is a woman aged 45 to 65 who had recovered from COVID-19.

This clone was picked up one time. The chain is built from TRBV7-8 and TRBJ1-2; possibly TRBD1 for D (5 bases). The CDR3 length is 15 residues. Trimming removed 6 bases at V and 2 bases at J, with 16 bases between. The germline V gene has CDR1 SGHVS and CDR2 FQNEAQ. The CDR3 here is CASSRRLDSNYGYTF. DNA for the CDR3: TGTGCCAGCAGTAGAAGGCTTGACAGCAACTATGGCTACACCTTC.

This chain links TRBV3-1 (or the pseudogene TRBV3-2) with TRBJ2-1, with 8 bases identical to TRBD2. Germline trimming cut 7 bases from V and 7 bases from J; bases unmatched to any gene: 6. The CDR3 runs to 13 residues. Germline assignment: CDR1 LGHDT and CDR2 YNNKEL (reference sequence). This CDR3 is CASTSSGLNEQFF. The CDR3 DNA reads as TGTGCCAGCACCTCTAGCGGGTTGAATGAGCAGTTCTTC.

The chain links TRBV11-3 to TRBJ2-7; TRBD1 might be the D (6 bases). V was pared by 5 bases and J by 0 bases, with 11 bases between. The CDR3 spans 14 residues. Germline V lookup: CDR1 SGHNT, CDR2 YENEEA. Here the CDR3 reads CASSPGANSYEQYF. In nucleotides, the CDR3 is TGTGCCAGCAGCCCAGGGGCCAACTCCTACGAGCAGTACTTC.

The chain carries TRBV19 and TRBJ1-5; 9 bases agree with TRBD1. The V gene end was trimmed by 5 bases and the J gene end by 6 bases; junction bases not matched to a gene: 5. This CDR3 region has 14 residues. The germline gives CDR1 LNHDA, CDR2 SQIVND (reference sequence). The CDR3 sequence: CASSDRQGGQPQHF. As DNA, the CDR3 is TGTGCCAGTAGTGACCGACAGGGGGGTCAGCCCCAGCATTTT.

This clone was observed once. In the same sample, other DNA sequences code for this CDR3. V usage is TRBV5-4 and J usage is TRBJ1-3; D is unresolved. Per the germline V gene, CDR1 is SGHNT and CDR2 is YYREEE (reference sequence). V was shortened by 0 bases and J by 4 bases, with 8 bases between the two germline ends. The CDR3 has 14 amino acids. CDR3 DNA: TGTGCCAGCAGCTTGGCTGGAGCCGGAAACACCATATATTTT. This encodes CASSLAGAGNTIYF.

This chain uses TRBV3-1 (or the pseudogene TRBV3-2) with TRBJ1-2; TRBD1 matches 9 bases. The CDR3 length is 15 residues. Germline lookup yields CDR1 LGHDT and CDR2 YNNKEL (reference sequence). The trim removed 1 base at V and 6 bases at J, leaving 6 bases unmatched. The CDR3 here is CASSQAGTGFHGYTF. The CDR3 DNA sequence: TGTGCCAGCAGCCAAGCCGGGACAGGGTTTCATGGCTACACCTTC.

J is TRBJ2-7 and V is TRBV11-2; tentative D call: TRBD2 (6 bases). Germline V gene lookup returns CDR1 SGHAT and CDR2 FQNNGV. V was pared by 5 bases and J by 7 bases, with 21 bases between. This CDR3 has 15 amino acids. CDR3 in amino acids: CASSNAGTRPSEQYF. CDR3 sequence (DNA): TGTGCCAGCAGCAACGCCGGGACTCGGCCTTCGGAGCAGTACTTC.

The rearrangement uses TRBV6-2 or TRBV6-3 and TRBJ2-3, with no clear D. V was cut by 3 bases and J by 2 bases, with 9 bases left in between. Germline loops: CDR1 MNHEY, CDR2 SVGEGT. The CDR3 sequence is 14 residues long. The CDR3 loop is CASSYSLDTDTQYF. For the CDR3, the DNA is TGTGCCAGCAGTTATTCACTCGACACAGATACGCAGTATTTT.

The chain recombines TRBV4-3 with TRBJ1-6; TRBD1 might be the D (5 bases). Germline CDR1 LGHNA, CDR2 YSLEER. V lost 2 bases, J lost 7 bases, and 9 bases lay in between. This CDR3 has 14 amino acids. The CDR3 nucleotides read TGCGCCAGCAGCCAAACACAGGTCAATTCACCCCTCCACTTT. Its protein is CASSQTQVNSPLHF.

The chain carries TRBV19 and TRBJ1-4; TRBD1 might be the D (5 bases). The CDR3 length is 14 residues. Germline V gene data show CDR1 as LNHDA and CDR2 as SQIVND (reference sequence). V lost 3 bases, J lost 7 bases, and 12 bases lay in between. The CDR3 DNA sequence: TGTGCCAGTAGTATGGGCCAGGGAGGTGAAAAACTGTTTTTT. This sequence encodes CASSMGQGGEKLFF.